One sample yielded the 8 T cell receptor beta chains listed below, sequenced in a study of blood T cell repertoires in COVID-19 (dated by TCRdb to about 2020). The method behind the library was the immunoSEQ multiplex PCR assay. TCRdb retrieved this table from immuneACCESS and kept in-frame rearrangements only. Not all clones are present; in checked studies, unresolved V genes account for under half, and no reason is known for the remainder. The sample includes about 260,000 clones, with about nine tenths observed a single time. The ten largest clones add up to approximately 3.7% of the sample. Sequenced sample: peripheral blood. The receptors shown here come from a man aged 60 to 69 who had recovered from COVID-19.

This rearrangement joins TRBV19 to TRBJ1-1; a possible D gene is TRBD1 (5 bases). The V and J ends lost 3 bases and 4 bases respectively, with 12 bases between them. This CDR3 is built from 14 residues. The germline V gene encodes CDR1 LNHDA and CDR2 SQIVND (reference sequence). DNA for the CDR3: TGTGCCAGTAGTATCCAGGGTCTCCGCACTGAAGCTTTCTTT. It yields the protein CASSIQGLRTEAFF.

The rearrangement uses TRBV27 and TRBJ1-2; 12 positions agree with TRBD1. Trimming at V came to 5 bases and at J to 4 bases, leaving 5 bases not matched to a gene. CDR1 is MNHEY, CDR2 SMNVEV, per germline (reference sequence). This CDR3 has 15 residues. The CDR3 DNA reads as TGTGCCAGCAGTGCGCGGGACAGGGGGCTCTATGGCTACACCTTC. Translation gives CASSARDRGLYGYTF.

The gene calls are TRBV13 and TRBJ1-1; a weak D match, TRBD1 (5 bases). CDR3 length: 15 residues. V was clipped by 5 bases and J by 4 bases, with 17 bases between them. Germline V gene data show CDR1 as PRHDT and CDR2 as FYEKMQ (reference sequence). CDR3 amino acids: CASSPRRQLFTEAFF. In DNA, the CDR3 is TGTGCCAGCAGCCCCCGGAGACAGCTTTTCACTGAAGCTTTCTTT.

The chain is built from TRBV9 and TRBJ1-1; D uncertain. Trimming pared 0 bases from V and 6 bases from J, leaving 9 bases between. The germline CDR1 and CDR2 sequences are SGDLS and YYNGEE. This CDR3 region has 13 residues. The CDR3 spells CASSVGGLAEAFF. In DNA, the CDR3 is TGTGCCAGCAGCGTAGGAGGTTTGGCTGAAGCTTTCTTT.

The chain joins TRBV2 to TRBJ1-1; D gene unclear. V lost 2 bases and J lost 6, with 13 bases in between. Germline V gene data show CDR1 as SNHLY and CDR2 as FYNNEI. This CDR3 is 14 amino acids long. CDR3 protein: CASSEIRGGSEAFF. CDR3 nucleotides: TGTGCCAGCAGTGAAATACGGGGAGGATCTGAAGCTTTCTTT.

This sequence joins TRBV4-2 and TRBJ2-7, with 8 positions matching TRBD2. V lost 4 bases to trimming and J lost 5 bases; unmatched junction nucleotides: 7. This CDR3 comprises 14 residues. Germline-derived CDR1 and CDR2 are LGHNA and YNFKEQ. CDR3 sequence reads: CASSPGSGVDEQYF. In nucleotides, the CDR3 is TGTGCCAGCAGCCCCGGTAGCGGGGTTGACGAGCAGTACTTC.

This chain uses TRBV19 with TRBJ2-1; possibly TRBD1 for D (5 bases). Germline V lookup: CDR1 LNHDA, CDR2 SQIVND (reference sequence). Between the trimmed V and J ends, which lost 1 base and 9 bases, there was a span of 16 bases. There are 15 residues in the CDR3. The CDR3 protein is CASSIGAGSLGEQFF. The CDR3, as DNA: TGTGCCAGTAGTATAGGGGCAGGGTCACTGGGTGAGCAGTTCTTC.

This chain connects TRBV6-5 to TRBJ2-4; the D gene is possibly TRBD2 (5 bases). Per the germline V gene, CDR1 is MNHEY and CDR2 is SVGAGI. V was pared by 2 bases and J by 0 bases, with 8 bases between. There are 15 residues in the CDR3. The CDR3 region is CASSYEGLAKNIQYF. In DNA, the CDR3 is TGTGCCAGCAGTTACGAGGGATTAGCCAAAAACATTCAGTACTTC.